These T cell receptor beta chains were read from a single sample in a study of T-cell memory formation after mild COVID-19. TCRdb independently ran MiXCR on the 5' RACE reads; one entry per CDR3 protein. The table has roughly 300,000 distinct CDR3 sequences, under 8.5% seen once. Sequencing was performed on PBMCs or a T cell subset sorted from them (not recorded which). The receptors come from a man aged 18 to 29 who had mild COVID-19 (a few samples of this study predate the infection). Cell type and time point are not known. Each CDR3 is given with its conserved first and last residue. D genes are given only for firm matches. The listing skips clone size in some rows; elsewhere it reads once, few, many or a size class.

V gene,J gene,clone size,D gene,CDR3 protein,CDR3 DNA
TRBV20-1,TRBJ2-1,few,-,CSARDPSHEQFF,TGCAGTGCTAGAGACCCAAGCCATGAGCAGTTCTTC
TRBV24-1,TRBJ2-5,many,TRBD1,CATSPGTGSLRRETQYF,TGTGCCACCAGTCCCGGGACAGGGTCCCTGAGGAGAGAGACCCAGTACTTC
TRBV23-1,TRBJ1-1,-,TRBD1,CASSQIGQGAGRTEAFF,TGCGCCAGCAGTCAAATCGGACAGGGGGCAGGGAGAACTGAAGCTTTCTTT
TRBV4-2,TRBJ2-1,few,-,CASSQDLGGPRNEQFF,TGTGCCAGCAGCCAAGATCTCGGGGGGCCTAGGAATGAGCAGTTCTTC
TRBV27,TRBJ1-4,few,-,CASRGHATNEKLFF,TGTGCCAGCAGAGGCCACGCAACTAATGAAAAACTGTTTTTT
TRBV7-6,TRBJ1-4,many,-,CASSLRPATNEKLFF,TGTGCCAGCAGCTTAAGACCGGCAACTAATGAAAAACTGTTTTTT
TRBV7-2,TRBJ2-5,-,TRBD2,CASSLAPGLVQETQYF,TGTGCCAGCAGCTTAGCTCCGGGACTAGTTCAAGAGACCCAGTACTTC
TRBV10-3,TRBJ1-2,few,TRBD1,CAITYYRGEGYTF,TGTGCCATCACCTACTACAGGGGAGAAGGCTACACCTTC
TRBV7-2,TRBJ1-6,few,-,CASSKQRDNSPLHF,TGTGCCAGCAGCAAACAGAGAGATAATTCACCCCTCCACTTT
TRBV29-1,TRBJ2-3,-,TRBD1,CSVEEPGGFTDTQYF,TGCAGCGTTGAAGAACCAGGGGGCTTCACAGATACGCAGTATTTT
TRBV7-2,TRBJ1-6,-,-,CASSLGRRPLHF,TGTGCCAGCAGCTTAGGGCGGCGTCCCCTCCACTTT
TRBV19,TRBJ1-2,many,TRBD1,CASRAPGQNYGYTF,TGTGCCAGTAGAGCCCCGGGACAGAACTATGGCTACACCTTC
TRBV11-2,TRBJ2-4,few,-,CASSLGLGVAKNIQYF,TGTGCCAGCAGCTTAGGATTAGGGGTGGCCAAAAACATTCAGTACTTC
TRBV7-8,TRBJ1-2,-,TRBD1,CASSFRTGGTKGYTF,TGTGCCAGCAGCTTTCGGACAGGGGGCACGAAAGGCTACACCTTC
TRBV18,TRBJ1-6,-,-,CASAEYNSPLHF,TGTGCCAGCGCCGAATATAATTCACCCCTCCACTTT
TRBV27,TRBJ2-7,-,-,CASSLRAAYEQYF,TGTGCCAGCAGTTTACGGGCCGCTTACGAGCAGTACTTC
TRBV7-2,TRBJ2-6,-,-,CASSLFRGRSGANVLTF,TGTGCCAGCAGCTTGTTCCGAGGGCGTTCTGGGGCCAACGTCCTGACTTTC
TRBV28,TRBJ1-1,-,-,CASSPIRATEAFF,TGTGCCAGCAGCCCCATAAGGGCCACTGAAGCTTTCTTT
TRBV5-4,TRBJ1-1,-,-,CASWISQGITEAFF,TGTGCCAGCTGGATTTCTCAGGGGATCACTGAAGCTTTCTTT
TRBV6-5,TRBJ1-1,-,-,CASSTPRGGSEAFF,TGTGCCAGCAGCACCCCCCGGGGGGGCAGTGAAGCTTTCTTT
TRBV6-2/TRBV6-3,TRBJ2-6,few,TRBD1,CASMEDRGTGANVLTF,TGTGCCAGCATGGAGGACAGGGGCACTGGGGCCAACGTCCTGACTTTC
TRBV5-1,TRBJ2-3,few,TRBD2,CASSLPNSGGTDTQYF,TGCGCCAGCAGCTTGCCAAATAGCGGGGGCACAGATACGCAGTATTTT
TRBV9,TRBJ2-6,-,-,CASSGSPWISGANVLTF,TGTGCCAGCAGCGGATCACCTTGGATCTCTGGGGCCAACGTCCTGACTTTC
TRBV11-2,TRBJ2-5,-,-,CASRLREYQETQYF,TGTGCCAGCAGGTTACGAGAGTACCAAGAGACCCAGTACTTC
TRBV7-2,TRBJ1-2,-,TRBD1,CASSLSPGGALSYGYTF,TGTGCCAGCAGCTTATCCCCAGGGGGGGCACTTTCCTACGGCTACACCTTC
TRBV25-1,TRBJ2-3,many,TRBD1,CASSEKDRSTDTQYF,TGTGCCAGCAGTGAAAAGGACAGGAGCACAGATACGCAGTATTTT
TRBV20-1,TRBJ2-2,-,-,CSARGTATGELFF,TGCAGTGCTAGAGGGACAGCCACCGGGGAGCTGTTTTTT
TRBV2,TRBJ2-1,-,TRBD1,CACRDRGYNEQFF,TGTGCCTGCCGGGACAGGGGATACAATGAGCAGTTCTTC
TRBV5-1,TRBJ2-1,few,TRBD2,CASSILAGAHNEQFF,TGCGCCAGCAGCATACTAGCGGGGGCCCACAATGAGCAGTTCTTC